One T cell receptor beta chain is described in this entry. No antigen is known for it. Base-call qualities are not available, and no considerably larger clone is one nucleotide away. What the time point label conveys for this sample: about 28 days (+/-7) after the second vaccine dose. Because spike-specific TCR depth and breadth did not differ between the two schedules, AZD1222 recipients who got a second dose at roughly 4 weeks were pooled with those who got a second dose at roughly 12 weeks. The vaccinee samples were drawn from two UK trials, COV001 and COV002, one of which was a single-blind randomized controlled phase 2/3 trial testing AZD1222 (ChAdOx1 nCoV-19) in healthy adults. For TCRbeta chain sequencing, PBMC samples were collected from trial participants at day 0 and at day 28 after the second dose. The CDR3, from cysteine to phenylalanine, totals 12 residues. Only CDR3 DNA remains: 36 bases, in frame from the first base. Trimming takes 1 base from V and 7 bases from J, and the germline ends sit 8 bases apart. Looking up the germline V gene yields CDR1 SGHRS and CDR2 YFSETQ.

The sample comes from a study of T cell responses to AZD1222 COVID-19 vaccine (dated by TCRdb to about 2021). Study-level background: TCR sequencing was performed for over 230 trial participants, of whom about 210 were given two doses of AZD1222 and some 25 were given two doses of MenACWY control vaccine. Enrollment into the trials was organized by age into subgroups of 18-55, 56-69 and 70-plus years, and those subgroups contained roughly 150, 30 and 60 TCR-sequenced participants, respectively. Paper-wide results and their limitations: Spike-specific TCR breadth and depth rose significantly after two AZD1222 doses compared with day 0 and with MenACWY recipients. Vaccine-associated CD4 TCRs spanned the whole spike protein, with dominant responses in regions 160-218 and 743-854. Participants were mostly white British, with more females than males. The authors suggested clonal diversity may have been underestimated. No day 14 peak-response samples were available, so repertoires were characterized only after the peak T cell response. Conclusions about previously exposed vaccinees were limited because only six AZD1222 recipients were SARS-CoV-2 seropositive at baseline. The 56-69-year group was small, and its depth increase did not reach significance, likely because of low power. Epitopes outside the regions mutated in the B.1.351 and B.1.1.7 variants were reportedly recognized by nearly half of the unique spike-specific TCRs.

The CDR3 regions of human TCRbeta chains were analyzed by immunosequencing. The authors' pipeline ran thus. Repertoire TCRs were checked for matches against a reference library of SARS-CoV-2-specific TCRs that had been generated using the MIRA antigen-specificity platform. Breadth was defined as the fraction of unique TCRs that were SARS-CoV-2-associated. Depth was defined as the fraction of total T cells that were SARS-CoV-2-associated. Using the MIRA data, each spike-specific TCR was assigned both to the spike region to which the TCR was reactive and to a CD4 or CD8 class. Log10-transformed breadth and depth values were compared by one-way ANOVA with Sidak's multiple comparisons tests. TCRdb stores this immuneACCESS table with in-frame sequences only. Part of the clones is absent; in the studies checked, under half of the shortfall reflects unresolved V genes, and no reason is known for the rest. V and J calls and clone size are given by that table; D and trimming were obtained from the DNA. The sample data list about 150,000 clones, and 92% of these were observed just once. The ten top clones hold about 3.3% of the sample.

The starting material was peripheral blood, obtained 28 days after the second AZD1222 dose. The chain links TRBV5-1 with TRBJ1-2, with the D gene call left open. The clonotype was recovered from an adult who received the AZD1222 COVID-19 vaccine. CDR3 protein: CASSLSSSGYTF. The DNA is TGCGCCAGCAGCTTGTCGAGCAGTGGCTACACCTTC.